The next 10 T cell receptor beta chains were all read from a single sample in a study of hypomethylating agent response in myelodysplastic syndrome. The assay was immunoSEQ multiplex PCR, and TCRdb's table has in-frame clones only and misses some. This sample yields 6,000 to 7,000 clones, of which about 82% are seen a single time; under 30% belongs to the top ten. The sequencing used bone marrow, collected before or after starting hypomethylating agent treatment for myelodysplastic syndrome (not recorded which). The receptors stem from a human donor with myelodysplastic syndrome.

The chain joins TRBV10-2 to TRBJ1-1; the D gene is possibly TRBD1 (5 bases). CDR1 WSHSY and CDR2 SAAADI come from the germline V gene. Between the trimmed V and J ends, which lost 4 bases and 5 bases, there was a span of 11 bases. This CDR3 has 13 amino acids. The CDR3 region has the DNA TGCGCCAGCAGTGGGCAGGGTTGGACTGAAGCTTTCTTT. Translation: CASSGQGWTEAFF.

The chain couples TRBV29-1 to TRBJ2-4; D might be TRBD1 or TRBD2, each matching 5 bases. The germline gives CDR1 SQVTM, CDR2 ANQGSEA. CDR3 size: 12 residues. Trimming removed 3 bases from V and 5 bases from J, with 8 bases in between. The CDR3 DNA is TGCAGCGTTGAGGGGGTGGAAAACATTCAGTACTTC. Translating gives CSVEGVENIQYF.

The chain employs TRBV10-3 and TRBJ1-2, with TRBD1 matching 9 bases. This CDR3 region has 14 residues. Trimming cost V 3 bases and J 8 bases; bases outside gene matches: 7. Germline V gene lookup returns CDR1 ENHRY and CDR2 SYGVKD. The CDR3 loop is CAISERTGDRGYTF. Written as DNA, the CDR3 is TGTGCCATCAGTGAAAGGACAGGGGACAGAGGCTACACCTTC.

The chain employs TRBV28 and TRBJ1-1; possibly TRBD1 for D (5 bases). Trimming pared 3 bases from V and 7 bases from J, leaving 15 bases between. The germline V gene encodes CDR1 MDHEN and CDR2 SYDVKM. This CDR3 spans 14 amino acids. In DNA, the CDR3 is TGTGCCAGCAGTTTTTTCCAGGGAATCAGTGAAGCTTTCTTT. Translated: CASSFFQGISEAFF.

V usage is TRBV18 and J usage is TRBJ2-3; D remains unclear. V dropped 3 bases and J dropped 0 bases, with 7 bases sitting between them. Germline V gene sequence: CDR1 KGHSH, CDR2 LQKENI. The CDR3 length is 14 residues. The DNA of the CDR3 is TGTGCCAGCTCACCGGGCGTAAGCACAGATACGCAGTATTTT. Protein: CASSPGVSTDTQYF.

The genes are TRBV5-1 and TRBJ2-6; 9 bases align to TRBD2. The J segment lost 1 base and the V segment lost 3 bases, leaving 2 bases of the junction unmatched. The CDR3 covers 16 residues. CDR1 is SGHRS and CDR2 is YFSETQ in the germline V gene. CDR3 protein: CASSYAGGSGANVLTF. The CDR3 nucleotides are TGCGCCAGCAGCTACGCGGGAGGGTCTGGGGCCAACGTCCTGACTTTC.

The V gene is TRBV6-6, the J gene TRBJ2-1, with a weak D call TRBD2 (5 bases). The CDR3 has 14 amino acids. Germline CDR1 is MNHNY and CDR2 is SVGAGI (reference sequence). The germline V and J ends were trimmed by 0 bases and 5 bases, with 8 bases remaining between them. The CDR3 nucleotides read TGTGCCAGCAGTTACTCGTACGGGGACAATGAGCAGTTCTTC. This sequence encodes CASSYSYGDNEQFF.

This clone was detected only a few times. The J gene is TRBJ1-2, the V gene TRBV4-2; 9 positions agree with TRBD1. The J segment lost 4 bases and the V segment lost 4 bases, leaving 4 bases of the junction unmatched. This CDR3 comprises 14 residues. The germline CDR1 and CDR2 sequences are LGHNA and YNFKEQ. The chain's CDR3 is CASSPGQGGYGYTF. The DNA of the CDR3 is TGTGCCAGCAGCCCGGGACAGGGTGGCTATGGCTACACCTTC.

The rearrangement uses TRBV5-1 and TRBJ1-2, with a tentative D call TRBD1 (5 bases). V lost 0 bases and J lost 5, with 11 bases in between. The CDR3 is 14 residues long. From germline, CDR1 is SGHRS and CDR2 YFSETQ. As DNA, the CDR3 is TGCGCCAGCAGCTTGGCCCAGGGAGGGTATGGCTACACCTTC. This codes for CASSLAQGGYGYTF. Supplemented by reference TRBV5-1 and TRBJ1-2, the full variable domain reads KAGVTQTPRYLIKTRGQQVTLSCSPISGHRSVSWYQQTPGQGLQFLFEYFSETQRNKGNFPGRFSGRQFSNSRSEMNVSTLELGDSALYLCASSLAQGGYGYTFGSGTRLTVV.

The chain carries TRBV11-3 and TRBJ2-7, with D unclear. The germline CDR1 and CDR2 sequences are SGHNT and YENEEA. V lost 2 bases, J lost 0 bases, and 8 bases lay in between. CDR3 length equals 14 residues. The CDR3 bases are TGTGCCAGCAGCTTAACTCGTAGCTCCTACGAGCAGTACTTC. Translated, it gives CASSLTRSSYEQYF.